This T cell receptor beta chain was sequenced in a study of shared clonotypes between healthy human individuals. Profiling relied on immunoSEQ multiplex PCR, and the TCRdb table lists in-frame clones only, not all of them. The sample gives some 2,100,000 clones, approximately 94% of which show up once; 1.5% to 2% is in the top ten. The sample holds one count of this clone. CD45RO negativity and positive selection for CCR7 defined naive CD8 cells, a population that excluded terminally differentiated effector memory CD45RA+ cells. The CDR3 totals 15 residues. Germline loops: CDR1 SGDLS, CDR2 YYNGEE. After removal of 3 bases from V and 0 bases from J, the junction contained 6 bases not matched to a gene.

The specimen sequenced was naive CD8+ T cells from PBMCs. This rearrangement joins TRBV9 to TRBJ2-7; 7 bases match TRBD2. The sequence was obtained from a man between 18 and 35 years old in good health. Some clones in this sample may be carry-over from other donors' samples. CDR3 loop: CASSEEAGNSYEQYF. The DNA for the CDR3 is TGTGCCAGCAGCGAAGAAGCGGGAAACTCCTACGAGCAGTACTTC.